A selection of T cell receptor beta chains follows, all from one sample in a study of blood T cell repertoires in COVID-19. Clones were sequenced by immunoSEQ multiplex PCR, and TCRdb holds only the in-frame ones, with some missing. The sample has approximately 100,000 clones; more than 60% are singletons. Sample: peripheral blood. The origin of the receptors is a man between 65 and 80 years old with active or convalescent COVID-19. CDR3s include the opening cysteine and the closing phenylalanine or tryptophan. A D gene is named only where the DNA matches it firmly. Size is omitted from some rows. Given values are once, few, many or a class for expanded clones.

j_call: TRBJ1-2; clone_size: NA; d_call: TRBD1; v_call: TRBV19; cdr3_aa: CASTSTGRYGYTF; cdr3_nt: TGTGCCAGTACTTCGACAGGGAGGTATGGCTACACCTTC
j_call: TRBJ2-5; clone_size: NA; d_call: TRBD1; v_call: TRBV5-1; cdr3_aa: CASSLGTVLQETQYF; cdr3_nt: TGCGCCAGCAGCCTTGGGACAGTACTCCAAGAGACCCAGTACTTC
j_call: TRBJ2-3; clone_size: few; d_call: NA; v_call: TRBV6-6; cdr3_aa: CASRDSLSTDTQYF; cdr3_nt: TGTGCCAGCCGGGACTCCCTCAGCACAGATACGCAGTATTTT
j_call: TRBJ2-7; clone_size: few; d_call: NA; v_call: TRBV20-1; cdr3_aa: CSASSAQGLYF; cdr3_nt: TGCAGTGCTAGTTCGGCGCAGGGTTTGTACTTC
j_call: TRBJ2-5; clone_size: NA; d_call: TRBD1; v_call: TRBV18; cdr3_aa: CASSPPAQGASETQYF; cdr3_nt: TGTGCCAGCTCACCACCGGCCCAGGGGGCGAGTGAGACCCAGTACTTC
j_call: TRBJ2-1; clone_size: NA; d_call: TRBD2; v_call: TRBV5-1; cdr3_aa: CASSLEASGMSNEQFF; cdr3_nt: TGCGCCAGCAGCTTGGAGGCTAGCGGGATGTCGAATGAGCAGTTCTTC
j_call: TRBJ2-7; clone_size: NA; d_call: NA; v_call: TRBV6-1; cdr3_aa: CASSDGAIPSYEQYF; cdr3_nt: TGTGCCAGCAGTGATGGGGCTATTCCTTCCTACGAGCAGTACTTC
j_call: TRBJ1-1; clone_size: NA; d_call: NA; v_call: TRBV27; cdr3_aa: CASSSADSAKFLEAFF; cdr3_nt: TGTGCCAGCAGTTCCGCGGACAGTGCCAAATTCCTAGAAGCTTTCTTT
j_call: TRBJ1-1; clone_size: NA; d_call: NA; v_call: TRBV11-3; cdr3_aa: CASSLDLTAEAFF; cdr3_nt: TGTGCCAGCAGCTTAGATCTAACAGCTGAAGCTTTCTTT
j_call: TRBJ2-7; clone_size: NA; d_call: TRBD1; v_call: TRBV5-1; cdr3_aa: CASSLGGTDSYEQYF; cdr3_nt: TGCGCCAGCAGCTTGGGTGGGACAGACTCCTACGAGCAGTACTTC
j_call: TRBJ2-7; clone_size: NA; d_call: TRBD1; v_call: TRBV9; cdr3_aa: CASSSRQGLSYEQYF; cdr3_nt: TGTGCCAGCAGCTCGAGACAGGGCCTCTCCTACGAGCAGTACTTC
j_call: TRBJ2-2; clone_size: once; d_call: TRBD1; v_call: TRBV3-1/TRBV3-2; cdr3_aa: CASSQGQGFSGELFF; cdr3_nt: TGTGCCAGCAGCCAAGGACAGGGGTTTTCCGGGGAGCTGTTTTTT
j_call: TRBJ2-1; clone_size: NA; d_call: TRBD2; v_call: TRBV24-1; cdr3_aa: CATSESSGKGYNEQFF; cdr3_nt: TGTGCCACCAGTGAGAGTAGCGGGAAGGGATACAATGAGCAGTTCTTC
j_call: TRBJ1-4; clone_size: once; d_call: TRBD1; v_call: TRBV5-6; cdr3_aa: CASSPRTGGAGEKLFF; cdr3_nt: TGTGCCAGCAGCCCACGGACAGGGGGCGCAGGGGAAAAACTGTTTTTT
j_call: TRBJ2-1; clone_size: NA; d_call: NA; v_call: TRBV7-3; cdr3_aa: CASSFDYQSSYNEQFF; cdr3_nt: TGTGCCAGCAGCTTCGACTACCAGAGCTCCTACAATGAGCAGTTCTTC
j_call: TRBJ2-2; clone_size: NA; d_call: TRBD1; v_call: TRBV3-1/TRBV3-2; cdr3_aa: CASSRTGQGAYGGELFF; cdr3_nt: TGTGCCAGCAGCCGGACAGGACAGGGGGCTTATGGCGGGGAGCTGTTTTTT
j_call: TRBJ2-7; clone_size: NA; d_call: TRBD2; v_call: TRBV27; cdr3_aa: CASSLASGRIYEQYF; cdr3_nt: TGTGCCAGCAGTCTAGCTAGCGGGAGGATCTACGAGCAGTACTTC
j_call: TRBJ1-1; clone_size: few; d_call: NA; v_call: TRBV5-1; cdr3_aa: CASSLVGDTEAFF; cdr3_nt: TGCGCCAGCAGCTTGGTAGGGGACACTGAAGCTTTCTTT